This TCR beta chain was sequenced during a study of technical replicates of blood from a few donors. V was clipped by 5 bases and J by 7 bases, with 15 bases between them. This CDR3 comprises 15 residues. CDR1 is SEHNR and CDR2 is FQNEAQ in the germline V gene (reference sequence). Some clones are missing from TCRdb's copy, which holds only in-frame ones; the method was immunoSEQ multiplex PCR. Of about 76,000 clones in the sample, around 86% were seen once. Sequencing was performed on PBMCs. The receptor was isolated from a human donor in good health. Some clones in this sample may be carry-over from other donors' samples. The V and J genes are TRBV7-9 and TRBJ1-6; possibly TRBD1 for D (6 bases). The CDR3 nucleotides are TGTGCCAGCAGCCCAGGGACACTTGGGAATTCACCCCTCCACTTT. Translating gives CASSPGTLGNSPLHF. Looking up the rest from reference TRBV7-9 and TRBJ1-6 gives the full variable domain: DTGVSQNPRHKITKRGQNVTFRCDPISEHNRLYWYRQTLGQGPEFLTYFQNEAQLEKSRLLSDRFSAERPKGSFSTLEIQRTEQGDSAMYLCASSPGTLGNSPLHFGNGTRLTVT.